The sequence of this T cell receptor beta chain was determined in a study of Graves' ophthalmopathy and Graves' hyperthyroidism. Study at large: There was a collection of peripheral blood at initial diagnosis, before any treatment.

In this sample, this clonotype turned up a few times. The target antigen is unknown. Amplification of TCR beta CDR3 regions used RNA transcripts. HTBI-primed RT-PCR formed the first round, and a multiplex PCR formed the second. TCRdb reprocessed the multiplex PCR reads with MiXCR, giving one entry per CDR3 protein. The profile shows hundreds of thousands of distinct CDR3 sequences, roughly 21% of them singletons. Germline lookup yields CDR1 SQVTM and CDR2 ANQGSEA. J was trimmed by 5 bases and V by 7 bases; bases with no gene match: 10. The CDR3 consists of 13 residues. Notes on the study in general: The model's prediction of ophthalmopathy progression had 70.59% sensitivity and roughly 77% specificity. Most thyroid clonotypes with frequency above 0.001 were detected in blood too.

Hyperthyroidism counted as stable given no ophthalmopathy within 18 months of follow-up. This TCR derives from a woman aged 18-35 years with stable Graves' hyperthyroidism. V usage is TRBV29-1 and J usage is TRBJ2-5; 7 bases line up with TRBD2. The specimen sequenced was peripheral blood. The CDR3 nucleotides are TGCAGCGAACGACTAGCCCCCCTGGAGACCCAGTACTTC. It translates to CSERLAPLETQYF.